The 11 T cell receptor beta chains below all came from one sample that was sequenced in a study of T cell repertoires in cytomegalovirus infection (dated by TCRdb to the late 2010s). For these TCRs, the target antigens are not known. Read against the paper, the sample's treatment or condition label means: in vitro stimulation with specific CMV peptide epitopes to enrich CMV-specific T cells. The run used an Illumina HiSeq 1500. TCRdb took the public reads, trimmed them with fastp at Q25, ran MiXCR for clone calling and kept in-frame beta chains. Duplicate CDR3 protein sequences are folded into a single record with the most common DNA and genes. For this sample the table gives tens of thousands of distinct CDR3 sequences, of which over 50% were detected only once. About nine tenths of the sample belongs to the ten largest clones. This specimen consisted of CD8+ T cells from cultured PBMCs, obtained from culture after CMV antigen stimulation. The receptors were sampled from a human donor in good health (CMV status not recorded). Some clones in this sample may be carry-over from other donors' samples.

The chain carries TRBV20-1 and TRBJ2-4; D unresolved. V was clipped by 0 bases and J by 0 bases, with 9 bases between them. The CDR3 consists of 15 residues. The germline CDR1 and CDR2 sequences are DFQATT and SNEGSKA (reference sequence). The CDR3 region has the DNA TGCAGTGCTAGAGAGAGTAGACGAGCCAAAAACATTCAGTACTTC. Residues: CSARESRRAKNIQYF.

The rearrangement links TRBV7-3 to TRBJ2-6; D remains unclear. Germline loops: CDR1 SGHTA, CDR2 FQGTGA. Between the trimmed V and J ends, which lost 5 bases and 0 bases, there was a span of 5 bases. This CDR3 has 14 amino acids. The CDR3 spells CASSQGSGANVLTF. For the CDR3, the DNA is TGTGCCAGCAGCCAAGGCTCTGGGGCCAACGTCCTGACTTTC.

CDR3 coding DNA: TGTGCCAGCAGCCCGGGACAGGGTGATTCCATTTGGGACGAGCAGTACTTC. Translated: CASSPGQGDSIWDEQYF. The gene calls are TRBV7-9 and TRBJ2-7, with TRBD1 matching over 9 bases. This CDR3 spans 17 amino acids. Germline V gene data show CDR1 as SEHNR and CDR2 as FQNEAQ (reference sequence). J was trimmed by 5 bases and V by 5 bases; bases with no gene match: 16.

The count of this clonotype is one. The chain employs TRBV29-1 and TRBJ2-6, with D perhaps TRBD2 (6 bases). The length of the CDR3 is 16 residues. V lost 5 bases and J 0 bases, leaving 14 bases between the germline ends. Germline V gives CDR1 SQVTM, CDR2 ANQGSEA. CDR3 DNA sequence: TGCAGCGTTCTTGGAGGGGCGGGCTCTGGGGCCAACGTCCTGACTTTC. Translating it yields CSVLGGAGSGANVLTF.

This clonotype occurred a few times. This chain joins TRBV27 and TRBJ1-6; a weak D match, TRBD1 (5 bases). Trimming cost V 3 bases and J 9 bases, with 18 bases left between them. CDR1 is MNHEY, CDR2 SMNVEV, per germline (reference sequence). This CDR3 is built from 16 residues. CDR3 in amino acids: CASSLRQTLWSSPLHF. The CDR3 DNA follows: TGTGCCAGCAGTTTGCGACAGACTCTATGGAGTTCACCCCTCCACTTT.

Only a few counts were recorded for this clonotype. The rearrangement joins TRBV7-9 to TRBJ2-7; weak D call: TRBD1 (6 bases). Per the germline V gene, CDR1 is SEHNR and CDR2 is FQNEAQ (reference sequence). V was shortened by 6 bases and J by 3 bases, with 18 bases between the two germline ends. There are 15 residues in the CDR3. CDR3 sequence: CASSDRDIGFYEQYF. As DNA, the CDR3 is TGTGCCAGCAGTGACCGGGACATCGGTTTCTACGAGCAGTACTTC.

V usage is TRBV7-9 and J usage is TRBJ1-2; 9 bases line up with TRBD1. The CDR3 length is 14 residues. Germline-derived CDR1 and CDR2 are SEHNR and FQNEAQ (reference sequence). V lost 5 bases, J lost 5 bases, and 6 bases stayed unmatched. The CDR3 region is CASSPTGGVYGYTF. CDR3 nucleotide sequence: TGTGCCAGCAGCCCGACAGGGGGGGTATATGGCTACACCTTC.

The rearrangement links TRBV4-1 to TRBJ1-5; D might be TRBD1 (6 bases). The CDR3 has 16 residues. In germline, CDR1 is MGHRA, CDR2 YSYEKL. Trimming pared 5 bases from V and 4 bases from J, leaving 18 bases between. DNA of the CDR3: TGCGCCAGCAGCTGGGATCGGGGGGCGGGTAATCAGCCCCAGCATTTT. Protein product: CASSWDRGAGNQPQHF.

The chain is built from TRBV7-3 and TRBJ2-2; 10 nucleotides align to TRBD1. Germline V CDR1 and CDR2: SGHTA, FQGTGA. Unmatched junction bases numbered 6, after V lost 4 bases and J lost 4 bases. CDR3 length equals 16 residues. CDR3 DNA: TGTGCCAGCAGCTCCCGGGACAGGGGAATCACCGGGGAGCTGTTTTTT. This sequence encodes CASSSRDRGITGELFF.

About this clonotype itself: This may stem from a read error, because a much larger clone lies one nucleotide away. The V call is TRBV28, the J call TRBJ2-7, with D unresolved. CDR1 MDHEN and CDR2 SYDVKM come from the germline V gene. The CDR3 runs to 12 residues. CDR3 bases: TGTGACAGCAGTTTATTCGACTACGAGCAGTACTTC. Its translation: CDSSLFDYEQYF.

This clonotype was seen a few times. The rearrangement joins TRBV7-8 to TRBJ2-7; 13 bases match TRBD2. CDR3 length: 16 amino acids. Unmatched junction bases numbered 7, after V lost 8 bases and J lost 0 bases. Looked up from germline, CDR1 is SGHVS and CDR2 is FQNEAQ. Here the CDR3 reads CASGRGLAGVSYEQYF. The CDR3 coding sequence is TGTGCCAGCGGCCGCGGACTAGCGGGGGTCTCCTACGAGCAGTACTTC.